A selection of T cell receptor beta chains follows, all from one sample in a study of tumor and adjacent non-tumor tissue in lung cancer. TCRdb reprocessed the multiplex PCR reads via MiXCR and lists one record per CDR3 protein. Here the sample spans some 80,000 distinct CDR3 sequences, just under 75% being singletons. Sequences were obtained from lung tumor tissue. All receptors come from a woman aged 40 to 50 with non-small cell lung cancer. The CDR3 runs from the conserved cysteine through the conserved F or W. Each record gives: J gene, D gene, clone size, V gene, CDR3 DNA, CDR3 protein. A D gene is named only where the DNA matches it firmly. A clone size is listed for some rows: how often the clone was seen (once, few, many), or a class if it is expanded.

>TRBJ1-5|-|-|TRBV5-6
TGTGCCAGCAACTTGGCAAGATGGGGCAATCAGCCCCAGCATTTT
CASNLARWGNQPQHF
>TRBJ2-1|TRBD2|-|TRBV11-2
TGTGCCTGCAACTTAGCAACGGGAGGGCCGCGCGAACAGTTCTTC
CACNLATGGPREQFF
>TRBJ2-6|-|-|TRBV11-2
TGTGCCTGCAGCCCGAACTTGAAGGGCTCTGCGGCCAACCTCCTGACTTTC
CACSPNLKGSAANLLTF
>TRBJ2-7|-|few|TRBV5-4
TGTGCCAGCAGCTTGGGAGGGACGGGGTTTTACGAGCAGTGCTTC
CASSLGGTGFYEQCF
>TRBJ2-7|TRBD2|-|TRBV28
TGTGTCAGCAGTTCCCCTGGACTAGCGGGACAACCGCAGTACTTC
CVSSSPGLAGQPQYF
>TRBJ2-1|TRBD2|-|TRBV29-1
TGCAGCGTGAGGGGGGAAGCGGGAGGGCCCGTAGGCAATGAGCGGTTCTTC
CSVRGEAGGPVGNERFF
>TRBJ1-3|-|-|TRBV12-3/TRBV12-4
TGTGCCAGCAGTTTAAGTGGGGGTACAGTCCGAAGCACTATATATTTC
CASSLSGGTVRSTIYF
>TRBJ2-7|TRBD1|-|TRBV29-1
TGCAGCGTTGAAAACTGGGACAGGGGCAGGTACGAGCAGTACTTC
CSVENWDRGRYEQYF
>TRBJ2-7|-|-|TRBV11-2
TGTGCCAACAGTCAACATGGGGGTACCCAGTACGAGCGGTACTTC
CANSQHGGTQYERYF
>TRBJ2-7|TRBD1|-|TRBV6-1
TGTAACAGCAGTCAAGAGCAGGGGGCACCCTACGAGCAGTACTTC
CNSSQEQGAPYEQYF
>TRBJ1-5|-|-|TRBV12-3/TRBV12-4
TGTGCCAGCAATCTCCTGGGCCTCAATCAGCCCCAGCATTTT
CASNLLGLNQPQHF
>TRBJ1-2|-|many|TRBV30
TGTGCCTGGGGGCGACAAGGCGCTCATGGCTACACCTTC
CAWGRQGAHGYTF
>TRBJ2-7|-|-|TRBV11-2
TGTGCCAGTAACTTAGTCTCAAGCTCCTACGAGCAGTACTTC
CASNLVSSSYEQYF
>TRBJ2-6|-|-|TRBV11-2
TGTGCCAGCAGCTGGTCAGATCTCTCTGGGGCCACCGTCGTGACTTTC
CASSWSDLSGATVVTF
>TRBJ2-1|-|once|TRBV4-1
TGCGCCAGCAGCCACGGGAGTAGTAGCGATGAGCAGTTCTTC
CASSHGSSSDEQFF
>TRBJ1-1|-|-|TRBV12-3/TRBV12-4
TGTGCCAGTAAAAAAGAGGCAGGGAGGACTGTAGCTTTCTTT
CASKKEAGRTVAFF
>TRBJ2-7|TRBD2|once|TRBV4-2
TGTGCCAGCAGCCAAGTGCAACTAGCGGGGTGTTCCTACGAGCAGTACTTC
CASSQVQLAGCSYEQYF
>TRBJ2-1|TRBD2|-|TRBV24-1
TGTGCCTCCGGGACTAGCGGCGGGTTGGCTGAGCAGTTCTTC
CASGTSGGLAEQFF
>TRBJ1-1|-|-|TRBV11-2
TGTGCCAGCAGCTCGCGGCACGGGCACGCTGAGGCTTACTTT
CASSSRHGHAEAYF
>TRBJ2-1|-|-|TRBV11-2
TGTATCAGCAGCAAGACACTAGCTGCACTGTACAATGAGGAGTTCTTC
CISSKTLAALYNEEFF
>TRBJ2-3|-|-|TRBV12-5
TGTGATAGTGGTTTCCTTCAGCCGGGTACAGATACGCAGTATTTT
CDSGFLQPGTDTQYF
>TRBJ2-2|TRBD2|-|TRBV4-2
TGTGCCAGCAGCCAAGGTGGAGCGGGGGCGGGTACCTGGGAGCTGTTTTTT
CASSQGGAGAGTWELFF
>TRBJ2-7|-|-|TRBV11-2
TGTGTCAGCAGATCAAGTATGGGATCCTCCTACGAGCAGTACTTC
CVSRSSMGSSYEQYF
>TRBJ2-7|-|many|TRBV2
TGTGCCAGCAGGGACCTCATCGGGAGCGGCGAGCAGTACTTC
CASRDLIGSGEQYF
>TRBJ2-1|-|-|TRBV12-3/TRBV12-4
TGTGCCAGCAGTTTTGGAGGGGCGGGGAATGAGCATTTCTTC
CASSFGGAGNEHFF
>TRBJ2-3|TRBD2|-|TRBV20-1
TGCAGTCTGGGACTAGCGGGGGTAGCTAGCACAGATACGCAGTATTTT
CSLGLAGVASTDTQYF
>TRBJ1-6|-|-|TRBV11-2
TGTGCCAGTAACTTAGCCTCGGGGAATAATTCAACCCTCCACTTT
CASNLASGNNSTLHF
>TRBJ2-3|-|once|TRBV11-2
TGTGCCAGCAGCTTAGTTGAGAGTACAGATGCGCAGTATTTT
CASSLVESTDAQYF
>TRBJ1-2|-|-|TRBV29-1
TGCAGCCTTGTATTGTTAAACCATGGCTACACCTTC
CSLVLLNHGYTF